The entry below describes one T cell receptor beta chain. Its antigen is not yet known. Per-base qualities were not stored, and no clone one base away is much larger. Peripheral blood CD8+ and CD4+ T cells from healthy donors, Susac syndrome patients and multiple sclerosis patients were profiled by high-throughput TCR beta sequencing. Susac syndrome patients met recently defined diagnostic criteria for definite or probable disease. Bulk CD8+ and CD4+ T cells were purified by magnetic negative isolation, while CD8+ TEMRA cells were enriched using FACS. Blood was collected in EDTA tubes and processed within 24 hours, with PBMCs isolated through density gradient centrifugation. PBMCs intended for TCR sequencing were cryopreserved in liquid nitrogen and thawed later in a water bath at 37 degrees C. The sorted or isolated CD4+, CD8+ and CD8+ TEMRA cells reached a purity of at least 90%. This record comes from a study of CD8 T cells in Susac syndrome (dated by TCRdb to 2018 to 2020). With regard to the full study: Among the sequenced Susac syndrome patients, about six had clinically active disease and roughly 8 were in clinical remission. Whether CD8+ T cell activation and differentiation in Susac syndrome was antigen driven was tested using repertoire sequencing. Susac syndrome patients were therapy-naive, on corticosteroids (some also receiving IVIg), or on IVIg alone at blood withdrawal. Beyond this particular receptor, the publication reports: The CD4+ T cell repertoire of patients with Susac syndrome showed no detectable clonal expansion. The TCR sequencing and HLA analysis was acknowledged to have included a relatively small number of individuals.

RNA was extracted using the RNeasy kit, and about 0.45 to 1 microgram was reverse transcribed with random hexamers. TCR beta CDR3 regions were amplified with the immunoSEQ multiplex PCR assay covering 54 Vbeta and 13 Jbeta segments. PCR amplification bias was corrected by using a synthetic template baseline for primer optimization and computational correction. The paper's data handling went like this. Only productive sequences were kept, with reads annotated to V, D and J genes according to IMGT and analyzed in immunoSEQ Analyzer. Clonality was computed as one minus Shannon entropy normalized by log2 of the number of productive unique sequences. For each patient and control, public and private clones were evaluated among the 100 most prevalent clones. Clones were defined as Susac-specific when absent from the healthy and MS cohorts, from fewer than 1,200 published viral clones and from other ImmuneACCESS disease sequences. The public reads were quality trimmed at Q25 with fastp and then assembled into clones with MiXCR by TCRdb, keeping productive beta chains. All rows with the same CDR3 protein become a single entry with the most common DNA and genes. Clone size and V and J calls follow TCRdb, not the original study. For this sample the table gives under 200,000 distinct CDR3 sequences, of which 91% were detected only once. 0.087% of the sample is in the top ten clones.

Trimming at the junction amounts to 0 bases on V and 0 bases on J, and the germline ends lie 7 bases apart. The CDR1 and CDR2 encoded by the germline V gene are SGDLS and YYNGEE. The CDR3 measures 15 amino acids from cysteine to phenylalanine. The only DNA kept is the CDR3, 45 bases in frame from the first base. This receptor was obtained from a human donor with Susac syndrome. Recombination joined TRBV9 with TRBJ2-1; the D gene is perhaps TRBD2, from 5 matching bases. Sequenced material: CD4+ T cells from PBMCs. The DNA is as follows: TGTGCCAGCAGCGTAGTGGGGAGCTCCTACAATGAGCAGTTCTTC. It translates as CASSVVGSSYNEQFF.